A selection of T cell receptor beta chains follows, all from one sample in a study of CD8+CD57+ T cells in acquired aplastic anemia. From the reads, TCRdb called clonotypes with MiXCR, one entry per CDR3 protein. Here the sample spans 450,000 to 550,000 distinct CDR3 sequences, approximately 33% being singletons. The sample consisted of sorted CD4+, CD8+, or CD8+CD57+ T cells (not recorded which) from PBMCs. Receptor source: a human donor with aplastic anemia. Each CDR3 is given with its conserved first and last residue. Each record gives: CDR3 protein, J gene, V gene.

cdr3_aa: CASNTPNYDRDNYGHTF; j_call: TRBJ1-2; v_call: TRBV5-6
cdr3_aa: CASSMAGGVIYGYTF; j_call: TRBJ1-2; v_call: TRBV19
cdr3_aa: CASSQDAGRNEKLFF; j_call: TRBJ1-4; v_call: TRBV4-3
cdr3_aa: CSARAPGGLGNRPQHF; j_call: TRBJ1-5; v_call: TRBV20-1
cdr3_aa: CASRHAPTKGGNSPLHF; j_call: TRBJ1-6; v_call: TRBV28
cdr3_aa: CAGKQGSLGYTF; j_call: TRBJ1-2; v_call: TRBV6-1
cdr3_aa: CASRDTYNSPLHF; j_call: TRBJ1-6; v_call: TRBV10-2
cdr3_aa: CASNLSRGQGSVEQYF; j_call: TRBJ2-7; v_call: TRBV7-9
cdr3_aa: CASSLGPRGDTQYF; j_call: TRBJ2-3; v_call: TRBV5-1
cdr3_aa: CASRATGAGDQPQHF; j_call: TRBJ1-5; v_call: TRBV6-1
cdr3_aa: CASSVTQTGMNTEAFF; j_call: TRBJ1-1; v_call: TRBV9
cdr3_aa: CASSTTIYGRNYEQYF; j_call: TRBJ2-7; v_call: TRBV5-5
cdr3_aa: CSARAPGPNQPQHF; j_call: TRBJ1-5; v_call: TRBV20-1
cdr3_aa: CSAIAGGPSYEQYF; j_call: TRBJ2-7; v_call: TRBV20-1
cdr3_aa: CATSDAGSYEQYF; j_call: TRBJ2-7; v_call: TRBV2
cdr3_aa: CASSHDDSYGYTF; j_call: TRBJ1-2; v_call: TRBV7-2
cdr3_aa: CASSEQGADNEQFF; j_call: TRBJ2-1; v_call: TRBV2